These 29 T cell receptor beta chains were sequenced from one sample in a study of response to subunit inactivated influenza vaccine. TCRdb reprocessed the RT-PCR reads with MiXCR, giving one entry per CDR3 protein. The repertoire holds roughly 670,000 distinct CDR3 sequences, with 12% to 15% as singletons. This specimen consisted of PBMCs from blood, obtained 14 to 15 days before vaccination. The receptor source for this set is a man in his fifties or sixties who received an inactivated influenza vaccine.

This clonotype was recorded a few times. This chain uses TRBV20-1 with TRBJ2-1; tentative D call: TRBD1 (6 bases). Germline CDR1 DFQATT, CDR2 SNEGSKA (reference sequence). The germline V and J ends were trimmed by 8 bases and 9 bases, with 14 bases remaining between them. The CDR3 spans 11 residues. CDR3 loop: CSTRGGSEQFF. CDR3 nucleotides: TGCAGTACCAGGGGTGGGAGTGAGCAGTTCTTC.

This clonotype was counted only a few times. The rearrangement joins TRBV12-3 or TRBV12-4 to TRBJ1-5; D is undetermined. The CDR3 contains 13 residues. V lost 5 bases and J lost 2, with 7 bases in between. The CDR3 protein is CASSDIGNQPQHF. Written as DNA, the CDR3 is TGTGCCAGCAGTGATATTGGCAATCAGCCCCAGCATTTT.

The DNA for the CDR3 is TGCAGCGTTTGGTCGGGACAGGTGAACACTGAAGCTTTCTTT. It yields the protein CSVWSGQVNTEAFF. This sequence joins TRBV29-1 and TRBJ1-1; 8 bases align to TRBD1. Germline V gene data show CDR1 as SQVTM and CDR2 as ANQGSEA. The CDR3 has 14 amino acids. J lost 0 bases, V lost 5 bases, and 5 bases had no gene match.

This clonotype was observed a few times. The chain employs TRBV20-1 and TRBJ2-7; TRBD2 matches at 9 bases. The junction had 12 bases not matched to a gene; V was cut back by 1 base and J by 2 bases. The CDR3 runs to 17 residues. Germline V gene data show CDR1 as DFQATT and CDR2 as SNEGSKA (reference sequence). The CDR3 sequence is CSARGSVSGSFPYEQYF. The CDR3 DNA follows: TGCAGTGCTAGAGGGTCCGTTAGCGGGAGTTTCCCCTACGAGCAGTACTTC.

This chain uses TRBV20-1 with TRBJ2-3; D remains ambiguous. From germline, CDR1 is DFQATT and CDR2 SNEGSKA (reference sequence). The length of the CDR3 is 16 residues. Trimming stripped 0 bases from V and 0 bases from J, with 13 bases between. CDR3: CSARDSGPASTDTQYF. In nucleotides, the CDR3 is TGCAGTGCTAGAGATTCCGGTCCAGCGAGCACAGATACGCAGTATTTT.

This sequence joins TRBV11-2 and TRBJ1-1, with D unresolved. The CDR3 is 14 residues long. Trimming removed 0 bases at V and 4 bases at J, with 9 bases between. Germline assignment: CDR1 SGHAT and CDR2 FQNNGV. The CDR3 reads CASSLERSATEAFF. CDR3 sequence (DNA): TGTGCCAGCAGCTTAGAGCGCAGTGCCACTGAAGCTTTCTTT.

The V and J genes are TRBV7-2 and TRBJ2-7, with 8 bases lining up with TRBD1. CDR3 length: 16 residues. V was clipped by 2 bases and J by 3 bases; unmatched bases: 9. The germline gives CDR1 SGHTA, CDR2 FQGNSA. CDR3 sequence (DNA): TGTGCCAGCAGCTTAAGCGCCACAGGGGGAATCTACGAGCAGTACTTC. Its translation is CASSLSATGGIYEQYF. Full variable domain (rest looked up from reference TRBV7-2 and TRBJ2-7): GAGVSQSPSNKVTEKGKDVELRCDPISGHTALYWYRQSLGQGLEFLIYFQGNSAPDKSGLPSDRFSAERTGGSVSTLTIQRTQQEDSAVYLCASSLSATGGIYEQYFGPGTRLTVT.

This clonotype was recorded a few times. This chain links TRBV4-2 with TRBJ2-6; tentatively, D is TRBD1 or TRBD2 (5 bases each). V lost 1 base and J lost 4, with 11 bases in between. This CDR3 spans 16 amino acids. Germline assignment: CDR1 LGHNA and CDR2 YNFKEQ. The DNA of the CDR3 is TGTGCCAGCAGCCAAGTCGCCGGGGACGGGGCCAACGTCCTGACTTTC. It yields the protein CASSQVAGDGANVLTF.

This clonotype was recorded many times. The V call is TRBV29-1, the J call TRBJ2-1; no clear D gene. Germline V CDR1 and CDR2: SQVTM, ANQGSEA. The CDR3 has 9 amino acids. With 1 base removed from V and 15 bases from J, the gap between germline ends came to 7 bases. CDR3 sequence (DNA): TGCAGCGTTGAAGTGCGACCGTTCTTC. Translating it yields CSVEVRPFF.

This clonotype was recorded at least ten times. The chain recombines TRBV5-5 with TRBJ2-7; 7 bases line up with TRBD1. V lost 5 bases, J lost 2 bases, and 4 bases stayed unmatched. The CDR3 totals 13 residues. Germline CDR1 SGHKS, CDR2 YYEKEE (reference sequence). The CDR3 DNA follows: TGTGCCAGCAGTTGGACAGGTACCTACGAGCAGTACTTC. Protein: CASSWTGTYEQYF.

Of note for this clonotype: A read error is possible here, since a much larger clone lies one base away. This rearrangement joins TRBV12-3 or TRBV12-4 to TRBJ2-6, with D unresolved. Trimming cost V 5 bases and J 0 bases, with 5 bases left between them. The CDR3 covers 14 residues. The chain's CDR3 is CASSKSSGANVLTF. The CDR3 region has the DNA TGTGCCAGCAGTAAGAGCTCTGGGGCCAACGTCCTGACTTTC.

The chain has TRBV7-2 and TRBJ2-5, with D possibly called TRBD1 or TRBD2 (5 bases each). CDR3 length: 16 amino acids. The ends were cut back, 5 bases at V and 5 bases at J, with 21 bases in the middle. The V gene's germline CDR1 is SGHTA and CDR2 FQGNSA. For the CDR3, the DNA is TGTGCCAGCAGCCTGGGGGTACTGGCAGTCGGGGAGACCCAGTACTTC. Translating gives CASSLGVLAVGETQYF.

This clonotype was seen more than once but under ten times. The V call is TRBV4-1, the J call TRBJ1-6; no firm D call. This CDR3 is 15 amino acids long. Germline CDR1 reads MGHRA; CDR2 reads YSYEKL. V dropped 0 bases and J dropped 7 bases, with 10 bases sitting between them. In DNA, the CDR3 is TGCGCCAGCAGCCAAGAAGAGGGTTGGAATTCACCCCTCCACTTT. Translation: CASSQEEGWNSPLHF.

The CDR3, as DNA: TGCGCCAGCAGCGCATGGGACATTTTCAGCTCACCCCTCCACTTT. Its translation: CASSAWDIFSSPLHF. V gene TRBV5-1 combines with J gene TRBJ1-6; weak D call: TRBD1 (6 bases). Trimming cost V 4 bases and J 10 bases, with 18 bases left between them. The CDR3 consists of 15 residues. The germline CDR1 and CDR2 sequences are SGHRS and YFSETQ.

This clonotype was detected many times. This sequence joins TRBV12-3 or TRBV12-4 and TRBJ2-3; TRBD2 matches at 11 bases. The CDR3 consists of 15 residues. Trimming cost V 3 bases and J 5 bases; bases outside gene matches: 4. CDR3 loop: CASSFSGGAGDTQYF. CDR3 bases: TGTGCCAGCAGTTTTAGCGGGGGGGCCGGAGATACGCAGTATTTT.

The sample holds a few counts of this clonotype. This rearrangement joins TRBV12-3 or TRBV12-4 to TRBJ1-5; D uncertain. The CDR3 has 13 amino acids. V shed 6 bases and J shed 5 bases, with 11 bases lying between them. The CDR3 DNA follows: TGTGCCAGCAGCCTAGAGGAGGATCAGCCCCAGCATTTT. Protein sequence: CASSLEEDQPQHF.

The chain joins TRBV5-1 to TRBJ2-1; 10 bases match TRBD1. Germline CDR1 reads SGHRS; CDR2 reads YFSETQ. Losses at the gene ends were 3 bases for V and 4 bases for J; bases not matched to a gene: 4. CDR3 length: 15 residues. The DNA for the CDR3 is TGCGCCAGCAGCTCCCGGACAGGGGGGTACAATGAGCAGTTCTTC. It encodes CASSSRTGGYNEQFF.

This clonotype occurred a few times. The DNA for the CDR3 is TGCGCCAGCAGCTCGGGACAGGCCCAGAACACCGGGGAGCTGTTTTTT. This encodes CASSSGQAQNTGELFF. J is TRBJ2-2 and V is TRBV5-1; 8 positions agree with TRBD1. Trimming removed 3 bases from V and 1 base from J; junction bases left unmatched: 5. Germline CDR1 is SGHRS and CDR2 is YFSETQ. This CDR3 is built from 16 residues.

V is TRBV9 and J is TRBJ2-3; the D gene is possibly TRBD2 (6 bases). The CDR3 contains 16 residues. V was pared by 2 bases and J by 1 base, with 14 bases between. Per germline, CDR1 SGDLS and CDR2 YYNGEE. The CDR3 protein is CASSVSPGEGTDTQYF. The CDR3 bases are TGTGCCAGCAGCGTGTCCCCGGGGGAGGGCACAGATACGCAGTATTTT.

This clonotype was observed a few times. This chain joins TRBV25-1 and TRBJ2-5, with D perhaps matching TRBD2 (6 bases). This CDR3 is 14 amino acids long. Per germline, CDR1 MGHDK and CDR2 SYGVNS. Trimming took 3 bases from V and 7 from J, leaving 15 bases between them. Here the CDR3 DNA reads TGTGCCAGCAGTGAGACGGGGAGGCTTGGGACCCAGTACTTC. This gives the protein CASSETGRLGTQYF.

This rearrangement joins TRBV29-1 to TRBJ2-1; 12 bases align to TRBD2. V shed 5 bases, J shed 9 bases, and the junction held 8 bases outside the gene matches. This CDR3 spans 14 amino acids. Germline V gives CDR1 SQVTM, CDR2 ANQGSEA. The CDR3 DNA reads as TGCAGCGTTAGGGGGCTAGCGGGAGGGGGTGAGCAGTTCTTC. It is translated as CSVRGLAGGGEQFF.

The CDR3 coding sequence is TGCGCCAGCAGCTTAGGCGAGCACAGCGGGGAGCTGTTTTTT. The encoded protein is CASSLGEHSGELFF. The gene calls are TRBV5-1 and TRBJ2-2, with D unclear. The CDR3 has 14 residues. V shed 2 bases and J shed 7 bases, with 12 bases lying between them. Germline V gene sequence: CDR1 SGHRS, CDR2 YFSETQ. Supplemented by reference TRBV5-1 and TRBJ2-2, the full variable domain reads KAGVTQTPRYLIKTRGQQVTLSCSPISGHRSVSWYQQTPGQGLQFLFEYFSETQRNKGNFPGRFSGRQFSNSRSEMNVSTLELGDSALYLCASSLGEHSGELFFGEGSRLTVL.

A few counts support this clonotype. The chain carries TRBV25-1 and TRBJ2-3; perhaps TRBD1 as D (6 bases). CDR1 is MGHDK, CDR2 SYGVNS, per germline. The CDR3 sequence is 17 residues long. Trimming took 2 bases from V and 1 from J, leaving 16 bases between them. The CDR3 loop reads CASSEGVSGQRTDTQYF. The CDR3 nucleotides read TGTGCCAGCAGTGAAGGGGTATCGGGACAACGCACAGATACGCAGTATTTT.

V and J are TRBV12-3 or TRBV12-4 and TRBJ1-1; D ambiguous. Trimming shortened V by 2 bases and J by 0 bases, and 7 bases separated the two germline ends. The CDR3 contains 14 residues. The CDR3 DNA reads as TGTGCCAGCAGTTTATCCCTGTTGAACACTGAAGCTTTCTTT. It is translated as CASSLSLLNTEAFF.

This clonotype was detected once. The CDR3 protein is CASSSLPRQGWSKTQYF. The CDR3 DNA sequence: TGTGCCAGCAGCAGCCTTCCCCGGCAGGGGTGGTCCAAGACCCAGTACTTC. The chain has TRBV3-1 and TRBJ2-5, with D perhaps TRBD1 (6 bases). Germline V gives CDR1 LGHDT, CDR2 YNNKEL (reference sequence). CDR3 length: 17 residues. Trimming stripped 5 bases from V and 6 bases from J, with 25 bases between.

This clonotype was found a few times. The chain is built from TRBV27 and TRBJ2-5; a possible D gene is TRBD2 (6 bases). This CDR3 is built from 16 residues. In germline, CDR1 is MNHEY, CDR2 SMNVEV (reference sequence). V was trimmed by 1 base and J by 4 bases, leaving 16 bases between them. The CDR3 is CASSLWAGGRGETQYF. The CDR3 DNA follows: TGTGCCAGCAGTTTATGGGCAGGCGGGCGGGGAGAGACCCAGTACTTC.

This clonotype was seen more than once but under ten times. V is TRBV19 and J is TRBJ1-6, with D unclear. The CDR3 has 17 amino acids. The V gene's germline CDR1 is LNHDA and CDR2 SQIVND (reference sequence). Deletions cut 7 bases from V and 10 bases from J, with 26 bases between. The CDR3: CASTMPRSGRRVSPLHF. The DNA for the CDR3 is TGTGCCAGTACCATGCCCCGTTCCGGCAGGAGGGTGTCACCCCTCCACTTT. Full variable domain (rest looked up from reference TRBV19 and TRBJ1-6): DGGITQSPKYLFRKEGQNVTLSCEQNLNHDAMYWYRQDPGQGLRLIYYSQIVNDFQKGDIAEGYSVSREKKESFPLTVTSAQKNPTAFYLCASTMPRSGRRVSPLHFGNGTRLTVT.

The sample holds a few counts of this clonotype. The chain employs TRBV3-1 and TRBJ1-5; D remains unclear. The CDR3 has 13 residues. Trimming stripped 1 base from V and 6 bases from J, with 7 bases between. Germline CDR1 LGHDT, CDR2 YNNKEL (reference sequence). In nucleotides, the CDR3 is TGTGCCAGCAGCCAAGGGGCCACTCAGCCCCAGCATTTT. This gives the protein CASSQGATQPQHF. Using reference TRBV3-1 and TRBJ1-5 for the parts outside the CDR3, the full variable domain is DTAVSQTPKYLVTQMGNDKSIKCEQNLGHDTMYWYKQDSKKFLKIMFSYNNKELIINETVPNRFSPKSPDKAHLNLHINSLELGDSAVYFCASSQGATQPQHFGDGTRLSIL.

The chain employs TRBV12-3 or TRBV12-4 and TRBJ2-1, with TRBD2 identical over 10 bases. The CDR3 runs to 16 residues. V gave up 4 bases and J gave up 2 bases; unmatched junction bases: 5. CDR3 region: CASSSKAGGPYNEQFF. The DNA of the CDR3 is TGTGCCAGCAGTTCTAAAGCGGGAGGGCCCTACAATGAGCAGTTCTTC.